A single T cell receptor beta chain is shown here with its context. Sequence at one end of the junction differs from germline and may be a read error. CDR3 size: 17 residues. In germline, CDR1 is MNHNS, CDR2 SASEGT. The sample originates from a study of CD4 and CD8 cells across lung adenocarcinoma regions. TCRdb reprocessed the PCR reads with MiXCR, giving one entry per CDR3 protein. The sample holds roughly 20,000 distinct CDR3 sequences, about 53% seen once. Samples came from patients with localized non-small cell lung adenocarcinoma. The TCR comes from a female donor with lung adenocarcinoma. The CD4 and CD8 labels of this study may be unreliable. The chain carries TRBV6-1 and TRBJ2-3, with a possible D match to TRBD2 (6 bases). Sample: CD8+ T cells from the center of a lung tumor. Here the CDR3 reads CASSQLQKGAGNDTQYF. CDR3 coding DNA: TGTGCCAGCAGTCAACTCCAGAAGGGTGCGGGGAACGATACGCAGTACTTT.